The next 21 T cell receptor beta chains were all read from a single sample in a study of blood T cell repertoires in COVID-19. Only in-frame clones appear in the TCRdb table, and some are missing; sequencing was by immunoSEQ multiplex PCR. The sample shows around 34,000 clones, approximately 80% of them seen only once. The sample comprised peripheral blood. Receptor source: a woman in her seventies with acute or convalescent COVID-19.

The rearrangement links TRBV30 to TRBJ1-1, with 9 bases aligning to TRBD1. CDR1 GTSNPN and CDR2 SVGIG come from the germline V gene (reference sequence). The ends lost 3 bases at V and 5 bases at J; junction bases unmatched: 7. The length of the CDR3 is 14 residues. The CDR3 loop is CAWRPQGAGTEAFF. CDR3 DNA: TGTGCCTGGAGACCACAGGGGGCTGGTACTGAAGCTTTCTTT.

CDR3 DNA sequence: TGCAGCGTAGACCAGGGAACAGATACGCAGTATTTT. Translation gives CSVDQGTDTQYF. The rearrangement uses TRBV29-1 and TRBJ2-3, with D perhaps TRBD1 (5 bases). This CDR3 comprises 12 residues. The germline CDR1 and CDR2 sequences are SQVTM and ANQGSEA. V lost 6 bases and J 3 bases, leaving 10 bases between the germline ends.

The chain uses TRBV7-2 and TRBJ2-5, with TRBD2 matching 10 bases. There are 16 residues in the CDR3. Germline assignment: CDR1 SGHTA and CDR2 FQGNSA. Losses at the gene ends were 5 bases for V and 4 bases for J; bases not matched to a gene: 10. CDR3 sequence (DNA): TGTGCCAGCAGCACCATCCGGAGCGGGGGGGGAGAGACCCAGTACTTC. Its protein is CASSTIRSGGGETQYF.

The rearrangement uses TRBV7-8 and TRBJ1-6; 11 bases map to TRBD1. This CDR3 spans 20 amino acids. The V gene end was trimmed by 2 bases and the J gene end by 0 bases; junction bases not matched to a gene: 9. Germline CDR1 is SGHVS and CDR2 is FQNEAQ. CDR3 residues: CASSLFRDRGRGSYNSPLHF. For the CDR3, the DNA is TGTGCCAGCAGCTTATTCCGGGACAGGGGGAGAGGCTCCTATAATTCACCCCTCCACTTT.

The genes are TRBV5-6 and TRBJ2-7; no reliable D call. Germline CDR1 reads SGHDT; CDR2 reads YYEEEE. Trimming stripped 0 bases from V and 3 bases from J, with 4 bases between. This CDR3 has 12 residues. CDR3 in DNA: TGTGCCAGCAGCTTGGGCGACTACGAGCAGTACTTC. Translated: CASSLGDYEQYF. Supplemented by reference TRBV5-6 and TRBJ2-7, the full variable domain reads DAGVTQSPTHLIKTRGQQVTLRCSPKSGHDTVSWYQQALGQGPQFIFQYYEEEERQRGNFPDRFSGHQFPNYSSELNVNALLLGDSALYLCASSLGDYEQYFGPGTRLTVT.

This chain links TRBV7-2 with TRBJ2-1, with D maybe TRBD1 (6 bases). V lost 3 bases and J 8 bases, leaving 14 bases between the germline ends. There are 14 residues in the CDR3. Per the germline V gene, CDR1 is SGHTA and CDR2 is FQGNSA. The DNA of the CDR3 is TGTGCCAGCAGCTTCTGGGGGCGGGTCCATGAGCAGTTCTTC. Residues: CASSFWGRVHEQFF.

In its sample, this clone was seen a few times. The rearrangement joins TRBV3-1 (or the pseudogene TRBV3-2) to TRBJ2-2; TRBD2 agrees at 9 bases. CDR3 length equals 15 residues. Germline V gene sequence: CDR1 LGHDT, CDR2 YNNKEL (reference sequence). V lost 4 bases to trimming and J lost 5 bases; unmatched junction nucleotides: 5. The CDR3 DNA is TGTGCCAGCAGCCCGCGACTAGCGGATACCGGGGAGCTGTTTTTT. This encodes CASSPRLADTGELFF.

This chain connects TRBV6-1 to TRBJ1-6; no clear D. The CDR3 has 14 amino acids. The germline V and J ends were trimmed by 4 bases and 5 bases, with 9 bases remaining between them. Germline V gives CDR1 MNHNS, CDR2 SASEGT. DNA for the CDR3: TGTGCCAGCAGTGTAGCAGGAGATAATTCACCCCTCCACTTT. Its protein product is CASSVAGDNSPLHF.

This chain connects TRBV14 to TRBJ1-3; 7 bases match TRBD1. J lost 0 bases, V lost 1 base, and 3 bases had no gene match. The CDR3 spans 16 residues. Germline assignment: CDR1 SGHDN and CDR2 FVKESK. The CDR3 is CASSQVSGGSGNTIYF. The CDR3 nucleotides are TGTGCCAGCAGCCAAGTTTCAGGGGGCTCTGGAAACACCATATATTTT.

This clone is a singleton in its sample. The chain employs TRBV27 and TRBJ2-1; maybe TRBD2 (6 bases). Trimming removed 0 bases at V and 5 bases at J, with 20 bases between. Germline CDR1 reads MNHEY; CDR2 reads SMNVEV (reference sequence). The CDR3 contains 18 residues. CDR3: CASSLSLIGTAPNNEQFF. The CDR3 coding sequence is TGTGCCAGCAGTTTATCGCTTATCGGGACTGCTCCTAACAATGAGCAGTTCTTC.

The V and J genes are TRBV19 and TRBJ2-1, with TRBD1 matching 9 bases. CDR1 LNHDA and CDR2 SQIVND come from the germline V gene (reference sequence). V was clipped by 5 bases and J by 6 bases; unmatched bases: 8. The CDR3 is 15 residues long. CDR3 in amino acids: CASSPGQGISNEQFF. In DNA form, the CDR3 reads TGTGCCAGTAGTCCTGGACAGGGGATATCCAATGAGCAGTTCTTC.

This clone appeared once. The chain uses TRBV29-1 and TRBJ2-7, with 11 nucleotides matching TRBD2. This CDR3 is built from 15 residues. CDR1 is SQVTM, CDR2 ANQGSEA, per germline. After removal of 0 bases from V and 1 base from J, the junction contained 2 bases not matched to a gene. Here the CDR3 reads CSVEDIAGGSYEQYF. CDR3 DNA: TGCAGCGTTGAAGATATAGCGGGAGGGTCCTACGAGCAGTACTTC.

In its sample, this clone was seen once. The gene calls are TRBV9 and TRBJ1-4; a possible D gene is TRBD1 (6 bases). CDR1 and CDR2 (germline): SGDLS, YYNGEE. V gave up 3 bases and J gave up 0 bases, with 15 bases separating them. The CDR3 covers 17 residues. CDR3 nucleotide sequence: TGTGCCAGCAGCGGAATGACAGGCGTTGCAACTAATGAAAAACTGTTTTTT. It yields the protein CASSGMTGVATNEKLFF.

V usage is TRBV19 and J usage is TRBJ1-4, with D perhaps matching TRBD1 (6 bases). The germline V gene has CDR1 LNHDA and CDR2 SQIVND (reference sequence). Deletions cut 5 bases from V and 8 bases from J, with 18 bases between. The CDR3 sequence is 15 residues long. The CDR3 DNA is TGTGCCAGTAGTGCCTTAACAGGGAAGGGGGAAAAACTGTTTTTT. Translation gives CASSALTGKGEKLFF.

The table lists this clone with a few counts. As DNA, the CDR3 is TGTGCCAGTAGTATAGGTGGAGAGATCTACAATGAGCAGTTCTTC. Translation: CASSIGGEIYNEQFF. This chain connects TRBV19 to TRBJ2-1; no clear D gene. CDR3 size: 15 residues. Trimming shortened V by 1 base and J by 3 bases, and 10 bases separated the two germline ends. Germline V lookup: CDR1 LNHDA, CDR2 SQIVND (reference sequence).

This chain joins TRBV7-2 and TRBJ1-2; TRBD1 matches 7 bases. Germline lookup yields CDR1 SGHTA and CDR2 FQGNSA. The CDR3 sequence is 14 residues long. Germline trimming cut 4 bases from V and 5 bases from J; bases unmatched to any gene: 7. The CDR3 here is CASSSEGQHYGYTF. CDR3 DNA sequence: TGTGCCAGCAGCTCGGAGGGACAGCATTATGGCTACACCTTC.

This clone was detected only once. The rearrangement joins TRBV5-4 to TRBJ2-7; 13 nucleotides agree with TRBD2. The CDR3 is made up of 16 amino acids. With V trimmed by 5 bases and J by 3 bases, 8 bases remained unmatched. Germline V gives CDR1 SGHNT, CDR2 YYREEE (reference sequence). The chain's CDR3 is CASRPGLAGDIYEQYF. CDR3 sequence (DNA): TGTGCCAGCAGACCAGGACTAGCGGGGGACATCTACGAGCAGTACTTC.

A single count supports this clone. The chain links TRBV6-6 to TRBJ2-1; 7 bases agree with TRBD2. Unmatched junction bases numbered 2, after V lost 8 bases and J lost 7 bases. The CDR3 runs 11 residues. In germline, CDR1 is MNHNY, CDR2 SVGAGI (reference sequence). The CDR3 region is CASLGGNEQFF. CDR3 DNA sequence: TGTGCCAGCCTGGGGGGGAATGAGCAGTTCTTC.

The rearrangement joins TRBV2 to TRBJ1-4; 9 bases align to TRBD1. The V and J ends lost 8 bases and 8 bases, in that order; junction bases with no gene match: 6. This CDR3 spans 13 amino acids. CDR1 is SNHLY and CDR2 is FYNNEI in the germline V gene. The CDR3, as DNA: TGTGCCAGCGGGGGACAGGGTGGAGAAAAACTGTTTTTT. This sequence encodes CASGGQGGEKLFF.

The chain is built from TRBV6-5 and TRBJ2-1; 10 positions agree with TRBD2. Germline V gives CDR1 MNHEY, CDR2 SVGAGI. The CDR3 contains 15 residues. Unmatched junction bases numbered 6, after V lost 6 bases and J lost 4 bases. CDR3 region: CASRKLAGLYNEQFF. In DNA, the CDR3 is TGTGCCAGCAGGAAACTAGCGGGGCTTTACAATGAGCAGTTCTTC.

The chain is built from TRBV10-3 and TRBJ2-3; TRBD2 agrees at 14 bases. Per the germline V gene, CDR1 is ENHRY and CDR2 is SYGVKD. V lost 6 bases and J lost 0; bases outside the gene matches: 11. This CDR3 is built from 19 residues. CDR3 region: CAIRGTGTSGRASTDTQYF. The CDR3 DNA follows: TGTGCCATCAGGGGGACGGGGACTAGCGGGAGAGCTAGCACAGATACGCAGTATTTT.